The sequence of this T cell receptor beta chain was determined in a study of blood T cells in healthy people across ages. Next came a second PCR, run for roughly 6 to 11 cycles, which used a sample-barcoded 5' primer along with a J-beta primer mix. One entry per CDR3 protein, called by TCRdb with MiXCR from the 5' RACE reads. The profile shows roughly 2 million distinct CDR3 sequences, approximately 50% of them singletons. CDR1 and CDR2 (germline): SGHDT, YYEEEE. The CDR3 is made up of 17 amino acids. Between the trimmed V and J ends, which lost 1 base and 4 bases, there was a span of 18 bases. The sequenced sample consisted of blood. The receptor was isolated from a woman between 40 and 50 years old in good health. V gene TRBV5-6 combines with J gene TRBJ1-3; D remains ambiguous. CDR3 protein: CASSLRTSGLTGNTIYF. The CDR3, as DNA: TGTGCCAGCAGCTTGCGGACTTCGGGGTTAACGGGAAACACCATATATTTT.